This T cell receptor (beta chain) was observed in a study of a mutant IDH1 vaccine in newly diagnosed glioma. Background on the study: Following radiotherapy alone, or alongside temozolomide cycles, vaccination was started after an interval of 4-6 weeks.

As to this clone: The antigen is unknown.

V was trimmed by 8 bases and J by 2 bases, leaving 16 bases between them. The CDR3 spans 14 residues. Germline V gene sequence: CDR1 LNHDA, CDR2 SQIVND (reference sequence). The time point was: week 23, last vaccination. Every single dose of the vaccine, 300 ug of mutant IDH1 20-mer peptide, came with topical imiquimod. TCRdb keeps only in-frame clones here, not all; method: immunoSEQ multiplex PCR. Altogether 50,000 to 60,000 clones are present, about 80% being singletons, with the ten largest covering under 8%. The TCR comes from a man aged 35 to 55 with glioma. J is TRBJ2-7 and V is TRBV19; perhaps TRBD2 as D (7 bases). The sequencing used PBMCs, collected from a glioma patient whose treatment included an IDH1 peptide vaccine. The CDR3 nucleotides are TGTGCCAGTCGCGGGGGCCGCAGGCCCTACGAGCAGTACTTC. Its translation is CASRGGRRPYEQYF.